This TCR beta chain was sequenced during a study of T cells after yellow fever vaccination. Study conclusions and caveats: There was a small share of clonotypes that showed up in both the CD4 and CD8 compartments. On re-exposure, the response was weaker but peaked faster, at day 5 versus 15.

The ends were cut back, 4 bases at V and 4 bases at J, with 13 bases in the middle. This CDR3 region has 14 residues. TCRdb analysed the 5' RACE reads with MiXCR anew, one entry per CDR3 protein. The data show 150,000 to 200,000 distinct CDR3 sequences, about 6% seen once. The sample holds many counts of this clonotype. No antigen is known for it. The chain joins TRBV12-3 or TRBV12-4 to TRBJ2-5; a weak D match, TRBD1 (6 bases). The clonotype was recovered from a man aged 18 to 29 who received the YFV17D yellow fever vaccine. The specimen was CD4+ T cells sorted from PBMCs, collected on the day of the first yellow fever vaccination. CDR3 DNA sequence: TGTGCCAGCAGTTCTCCAGGGGTCCGAGAGACCCAGTACTTC. As protein: CASSSPGVRETQYF.